The 11 T cell receptor beta chains below all came from one sample that was sequenced in a study of cytomegalovirus exposure and HLA in healthy donors. A multiplex PCR was run with 60 Vbeta primers and 13 Jbeta primers. Repertoires were generated with immunoSEQ multiplex PCR, while TCRdb's copy carries only in-frame clones and drops some. The sample yields 150,000 to 200,000 clones, 60% to 80% seen once. The sequenced sample consisted of PBMCs. The receptors derive from a woman aged 50 to 65 in good health and CMV-seropositive.

The chain recombines TRBV27 with TRBJ2-5, with 10 bases identical to TRBD1. After removal of 6 bases from V and 5 bases from J, the junction contained 12 bases not matched to a gene. The CDR3 spans 16 residues. In germline, CDR1 is MNHEY, CDR2 SMNVEV (reference sequence). Here the CDR3 reads CASRPRTGGGYETQYF. Written as DNA, the CDR3 is TGTGCCAGCAGGCCCCGGACAGGGGGTGGGTACGAGACCCAGTACTTC.

The chain employs TRBV19 and TRBJ1-2; 10 bases fit TRBD1. In germline, CDR1 is LNHDA, CDR2 SQIVND (reference sequence). The CDR3 has 15 residues. The J segment lost 3 bases and the V segment lost 1 base, leaving 2 bases of the junction unmatched. CDR3 sequence: CASSIGQGADYGYTF. CDR3 DNA: TGTGCCAGTAGTATAGGACAGGGGGCGGACTATGGCTACACCTTC.

This chain links TRBV15 with TRBJ2-7; D possibly corresponds to TRBD1 (6 bases). Germline V gives CDR1 LNHNV, CDR2 YYDKDF (reference sequence). This CDR3 contains 15 residues. V gave up 5 bases and J gave up 4 bases, with 18 bases separating them. CDR3 region: CATSGARGILYEQYF. In DNA form, the CDR3 reads TGTGCCACCAGCGGCGCTAGGGGGATCCTTTACGAGCAGTACTTC.

V is TRBV5-1 and J is TRBJ2-5; 8 bases fit TRBD1. The J call may be mistaken, given a closer DNA end match to TRBJ2-7. Germline loops: CDR1 SGHRS, CDR2 YFSETQ. The CDR3 contains 14 residues. The CDR3 DNA reads TGCGCCAGCAGCCTAGGACAGGGAGGATACGAGCAGTACTTC. It encodes CASSLGQGGYEQYF.

The rearrangement links TRBV27 to TRBJ1-1, with a possible D match to TRBD1 (6 bases). The CDR3 loop spans 14 amino acids. Germline CDR1 reads MNHEY; CDR2 reads SMNVEV (reference sequence). The V end lost 5 bases, the J end lost 0 bases, and 10 bases lay between the germline ends. Written as DNA, the CDR3 is TGTGCCAGCAGTCTGGACAGAATGAACACTGAAGCTTTCTTT. It yields the protein CASSLDRMNTEAFF.

The chain employs TRBV5-4 and TRBJ2-1; tentatively, D is TRBD2 (7 bases). Germline V gives CDR1 SGHNT, CDR2 YYREEE (reference sequence). Trimming removed 4 bases from V and 6 bases from J, with 23 bases in between. The CDR3 has 17 amino acids. CDR3 amino acids: CASSLGGVSGVGNEQFF. The DNA of the CDR3 is TGTGCCAGCAGCCTAGGGGGGGTGAGCGGGGTGGGCAATGAGCAGTTCTTC.

The V gene is TRBV9, the J gene TRBJ2-7; 9 bases are shared with TRBD1. The germline V gene has CDR1 SGDLS and CDR2 YYNGEE. V gave up 4 bases and J gave up 1 base; unmatched junction bases: 6. This CDR3 comprises 15 residues. CDR3 loop: CASSLRTGESYEQYF. The CDR3 bases are TGTGCCAGCAGCCTCCGGACAGGGGAATCCTACGAGCAGTACTTC.

The chain links TRBV9 to TRBJ2-2, with TRBD1 matching 9 bases. Germline assignment: CDR1 SGDLS and CDR2 YYNGEE. The CDR3 spans 16 residues. Trimming at V came to 4 bases and at J to 4 bases, leaving 8 bases not matched to a gene. The CDR3 nucleotides read TGTGCCAGCAGCCAAACAGGGGGCGGTAGCACCGGGGAGCTGTTTTTT. Protein: CASSQTGGGSTGELFF.

This clone was found a few times. The chain carries TRBV25-1 and TRBJ1-6, with unresolved D. CDR3 size: 13 residues. Germline loops: CDR1 MGHDK, CDR2 SYGVNS. V gave up 5 bases and J gave up 8 bases, with 10 bases separating them. CDR3 nucleotide sequence: TGTGCCAGCAGTTTTGGCCTTTATTCACCCCTCCACTTT. It encodes CASSFGLYSPLHF. Looking up the rest from reference TRBV25-1 and TRBJ1-6 gives the full variable domain: EADIYQTPRYLVIGTGKKITLECSQTMGHDKMYWYQQDPGMELHLIHYSYGVNSTEKGDLSSESTVSRIRTEHFPLTLESARPSHTSQYLCASSFGLYSPLHFGNGTRLTVT.

The chain couples TRBV7-2 to TRBJ2-7; D might be TRBD2 (5 bases). The CDR3 is 11 residues long. Trimming shortened V by 11 bases and J by 2 bases, and 10 bases separated the two germline ends. Germline V gene sequence: CDR1 SGHTA, CDR2 FQGNSA. The DNA for the CDR3 is TGTGCCTCGGGAACGGCCTACGAGCAGTACTTC. Amino acid sequence: CASGTAYEQYF.

V and J are TRBV6-5 and TRBJ2-7; TRBD1 matches 7 bases. This CDR3 comprises 15 residues. The germline V gene has CDR1 MNHEY and CDR2 SVGAGI. Losses at the gene ends were 6 bases for V and 4 bases for J; bases not matched to a gene: 12. CDR3 DNA: TGTGCCAGCAGCTTGGACAGGAGTAGAGGGTACGAGCAGTACTTC. Translation: CASSLDRSRGYEQYF.